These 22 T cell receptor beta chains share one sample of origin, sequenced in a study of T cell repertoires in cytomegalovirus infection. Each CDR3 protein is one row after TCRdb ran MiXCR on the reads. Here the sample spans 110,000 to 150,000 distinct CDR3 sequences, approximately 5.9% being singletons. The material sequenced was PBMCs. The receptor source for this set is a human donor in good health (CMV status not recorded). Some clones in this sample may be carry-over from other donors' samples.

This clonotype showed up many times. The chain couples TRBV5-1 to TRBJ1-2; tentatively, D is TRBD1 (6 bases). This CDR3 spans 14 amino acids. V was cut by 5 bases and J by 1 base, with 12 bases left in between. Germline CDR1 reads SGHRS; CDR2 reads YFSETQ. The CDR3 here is CASRLSGVNYGYTF. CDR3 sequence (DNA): TGCGCCAGCAGACTTTCAGGGGTTAACTATGGCTACACCTTC.

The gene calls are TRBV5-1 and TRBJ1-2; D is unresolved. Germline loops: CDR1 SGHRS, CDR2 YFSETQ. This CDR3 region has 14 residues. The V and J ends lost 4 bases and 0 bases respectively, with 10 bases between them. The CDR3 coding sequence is TGCGCCAGCAGCCCCCCGACCCCTAACTATGGCTACACCTTC. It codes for CASSPPTPNYGYTF.

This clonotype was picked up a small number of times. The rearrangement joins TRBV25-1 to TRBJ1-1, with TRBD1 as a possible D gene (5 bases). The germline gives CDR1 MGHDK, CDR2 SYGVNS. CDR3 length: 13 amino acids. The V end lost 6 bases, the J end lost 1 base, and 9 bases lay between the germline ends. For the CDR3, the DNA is TGTGCCAGCAGAAGGGGAAAGAACACTGAAGCTTTCTTT. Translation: CASRRGKNTEAFF.

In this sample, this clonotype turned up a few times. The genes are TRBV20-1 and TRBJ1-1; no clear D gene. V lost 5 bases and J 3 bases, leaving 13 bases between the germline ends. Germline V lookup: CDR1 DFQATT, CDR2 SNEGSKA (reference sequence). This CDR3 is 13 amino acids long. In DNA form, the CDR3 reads TGCAGTGCTTCCTGGCCCGGGGACACTGAAGCTTTCTTT. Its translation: CSASWPGDTEAFF.

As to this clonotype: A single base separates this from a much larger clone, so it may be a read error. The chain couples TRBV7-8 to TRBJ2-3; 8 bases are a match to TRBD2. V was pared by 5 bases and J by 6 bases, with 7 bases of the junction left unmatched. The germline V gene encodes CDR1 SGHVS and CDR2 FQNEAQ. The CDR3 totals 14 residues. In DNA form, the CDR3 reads TGTGCCAGCAGCCCGGGGGGGCGCATGGATACGCAGTATTTT. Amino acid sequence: CASSPGGRMDTQYF. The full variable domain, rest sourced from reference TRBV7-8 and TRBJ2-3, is GAGVSQSPRYKVAKRGQDVALRCDPISGHVSLFWYQQALGQGPEFLTYFQNEAQLDKSGLPSDRFFAERPEGSVSTLKIQRTQQEDSAVYLCASSPGGRMDTQYFGPGTRLTVL.

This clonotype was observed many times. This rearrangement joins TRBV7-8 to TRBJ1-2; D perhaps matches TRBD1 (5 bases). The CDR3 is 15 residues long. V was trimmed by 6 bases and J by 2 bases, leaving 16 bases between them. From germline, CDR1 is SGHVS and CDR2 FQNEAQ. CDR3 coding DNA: TGTGCCAGCAGTTCCCGGGGGGATGCAAACTATGGCTACACCTTC. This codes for CASSSRGDANYGYTF. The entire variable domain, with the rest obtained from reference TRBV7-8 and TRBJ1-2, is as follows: GAGVSQSPRYKVAKRGQDVALRCDPISGHVSLFWYQQALGQGPEFLTYFQNEAQLDKSGLPSDRFFAERPEGSVSTLKIQRTQQEDSAVYLCASSSRGDANYGYTFGSGTRLTVV.

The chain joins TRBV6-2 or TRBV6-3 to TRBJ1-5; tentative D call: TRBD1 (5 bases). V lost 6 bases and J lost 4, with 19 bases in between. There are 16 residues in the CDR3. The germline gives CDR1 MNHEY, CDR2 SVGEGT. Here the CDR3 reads CASSSPGGGRNQPQHF. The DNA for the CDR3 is TGTGCCAGCAGCAGCCCCGGGGGGGGAAGAAATCAGCCCCAGCATTTT.

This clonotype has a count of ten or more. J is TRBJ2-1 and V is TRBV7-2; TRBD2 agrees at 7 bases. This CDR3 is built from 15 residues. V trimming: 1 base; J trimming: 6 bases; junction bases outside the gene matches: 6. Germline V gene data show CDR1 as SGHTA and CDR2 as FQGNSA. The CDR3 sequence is CASSLDGGFVNEQFF. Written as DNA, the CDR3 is TGTGCCAGCAGCTTAGACGGGGGGTTCGTCAATGAGCAGTTCTTC.

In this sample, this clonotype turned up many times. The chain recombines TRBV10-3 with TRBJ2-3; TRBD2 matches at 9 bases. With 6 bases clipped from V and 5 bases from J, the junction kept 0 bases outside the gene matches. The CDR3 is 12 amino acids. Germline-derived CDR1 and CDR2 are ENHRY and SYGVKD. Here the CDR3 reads CAIRTSGDTQYF. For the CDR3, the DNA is TGTGCCATCAGGACTAGCGGAGATACGCAGTATTTT.

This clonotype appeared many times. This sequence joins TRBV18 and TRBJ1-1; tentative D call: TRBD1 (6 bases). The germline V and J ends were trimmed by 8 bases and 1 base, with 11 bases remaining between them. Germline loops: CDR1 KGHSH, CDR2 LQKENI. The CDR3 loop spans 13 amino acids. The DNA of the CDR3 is TGTGCCAGCAGCCCACAGGGGAACACTGAAGCTTTCTTT. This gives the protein CASSPQGNTEAFF.

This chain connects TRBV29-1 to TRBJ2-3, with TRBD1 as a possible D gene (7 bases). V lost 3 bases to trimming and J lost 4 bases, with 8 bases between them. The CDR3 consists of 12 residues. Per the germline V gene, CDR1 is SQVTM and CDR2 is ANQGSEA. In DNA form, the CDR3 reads TGCAGCGTTGACAGGGGGGCAGATACGCAGTATTTT. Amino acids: CSVDRGADTQYF.

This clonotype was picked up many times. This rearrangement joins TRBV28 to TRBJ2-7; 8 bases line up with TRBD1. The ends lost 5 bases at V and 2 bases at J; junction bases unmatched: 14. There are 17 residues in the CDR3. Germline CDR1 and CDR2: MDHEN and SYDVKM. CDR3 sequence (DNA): TGTGCCAGCAGTCCCGACCCCCTTCTGGACAGGGCCTACGAGCAGTACTTC. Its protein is CASSPDPLLDRAYEQYF.

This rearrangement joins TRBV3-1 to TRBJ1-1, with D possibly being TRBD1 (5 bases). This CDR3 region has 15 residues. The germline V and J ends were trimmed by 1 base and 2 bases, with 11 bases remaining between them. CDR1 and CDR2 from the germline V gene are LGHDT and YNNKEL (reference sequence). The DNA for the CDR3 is TGTGCCAGCAGCCAAGGGAGGGGTGTCAACACTGAAGCTTTCTTT. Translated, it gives CASSQGRGVNTEAFF.

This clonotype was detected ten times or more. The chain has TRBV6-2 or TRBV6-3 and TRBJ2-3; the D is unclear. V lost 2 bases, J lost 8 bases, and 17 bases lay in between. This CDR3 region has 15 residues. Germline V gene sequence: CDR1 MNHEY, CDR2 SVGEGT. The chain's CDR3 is CASSYPPRVKLTQYF. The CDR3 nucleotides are TGTGCCAGCAGTTACCCCCCTCGGGTTAAGCTTACGCAGTATTTT.

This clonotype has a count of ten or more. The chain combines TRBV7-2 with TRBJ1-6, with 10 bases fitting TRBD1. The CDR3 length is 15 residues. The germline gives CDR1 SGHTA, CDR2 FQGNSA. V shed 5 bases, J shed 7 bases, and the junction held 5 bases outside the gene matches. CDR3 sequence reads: CASSEGGQGNSPLHF. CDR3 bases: TGTGCCAGCAGCGAGGGGGGACAGGGGAATTCACCCCTCCACTTT.

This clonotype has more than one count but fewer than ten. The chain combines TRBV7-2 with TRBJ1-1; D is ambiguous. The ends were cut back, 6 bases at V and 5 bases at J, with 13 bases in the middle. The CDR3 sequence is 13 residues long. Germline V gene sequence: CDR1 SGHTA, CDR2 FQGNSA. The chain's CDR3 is CASSYQEGTEAFF. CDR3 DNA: TGTGCCAGCAGTTACCAGGAGGGAACTGAAGCTTTCTTT.

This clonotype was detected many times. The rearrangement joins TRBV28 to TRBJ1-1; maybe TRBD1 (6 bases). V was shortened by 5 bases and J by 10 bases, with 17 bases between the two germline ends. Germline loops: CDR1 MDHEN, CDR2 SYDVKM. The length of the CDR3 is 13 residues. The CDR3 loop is CASSKAGQIGAFF. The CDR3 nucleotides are TGTGCCAGCAGTAAGGCTGGACAGATTGGAGCTTTCTTT.

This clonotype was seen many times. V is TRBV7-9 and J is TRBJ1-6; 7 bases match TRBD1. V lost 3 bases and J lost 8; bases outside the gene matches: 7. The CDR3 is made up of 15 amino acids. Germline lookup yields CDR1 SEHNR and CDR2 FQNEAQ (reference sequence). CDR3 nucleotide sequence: TGTGCCAGCAGCTTCGACAGGGTGAGCGATTCACCCCTCCACTTT. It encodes CASSFDRVSDSPLHF.

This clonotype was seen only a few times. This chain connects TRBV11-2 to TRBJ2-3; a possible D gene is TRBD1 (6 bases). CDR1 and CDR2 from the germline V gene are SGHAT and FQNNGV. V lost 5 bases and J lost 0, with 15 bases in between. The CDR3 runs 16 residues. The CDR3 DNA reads TGTGCCAGCAGCGCCTGGGGGCGGCGTAGCACAGATACGCAGTATTTT. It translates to CASSAWGRRSTDTQYF.

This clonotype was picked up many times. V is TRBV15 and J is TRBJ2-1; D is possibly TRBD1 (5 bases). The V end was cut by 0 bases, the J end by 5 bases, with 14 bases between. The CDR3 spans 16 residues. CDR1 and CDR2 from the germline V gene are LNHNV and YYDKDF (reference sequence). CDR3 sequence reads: CATSRDLGAPNNEQFF. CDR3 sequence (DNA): TGTGCCACCAGCAGAGATCTTGGGGCTCCCAACAATGAGCAGTTCTTC.

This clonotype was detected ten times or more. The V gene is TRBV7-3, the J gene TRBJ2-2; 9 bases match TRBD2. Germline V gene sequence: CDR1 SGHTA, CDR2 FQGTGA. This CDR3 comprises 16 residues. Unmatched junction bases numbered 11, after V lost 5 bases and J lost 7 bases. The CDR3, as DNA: TGTGCCAGCAGCCCGAGAGGGACTAGCAATCACGGGGAGCTGTTTTTT. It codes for CASSPRGTSNHGELFF.

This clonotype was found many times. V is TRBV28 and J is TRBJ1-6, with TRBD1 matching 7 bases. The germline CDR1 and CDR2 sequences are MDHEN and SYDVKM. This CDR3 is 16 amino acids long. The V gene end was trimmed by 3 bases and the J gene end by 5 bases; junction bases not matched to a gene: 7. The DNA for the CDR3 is TGTGCCAGCAGTTTCGTACAGGGGAGGGATAATTCACCCCTCCACTTT. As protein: CASSFVQGRDNSPLHF.